These T cell receptor beta chains were read from a single sample in a study of blood T cells in healthy people across ages. TCRdb re-called the 5' RACE reads through MiXCR, storing one row per CDR3 protein. This sample yields approximately 940,000 distinct CDR3 sequences, of which 40% to 60% are seen a single time; around an eighth belongs to the top ten. Sequencing used blood. These receptors all stem from a man younger than 45 in good health. The CDR3 runs from the conserved cysteine through the conserved F or W. A D gene is named only where the DNA matches it firmly. The listing skips clone size in some rows; elsewhere it reads once, few, many or a size class.

>TRBV12-3/TRBV12-4|TRBD1|TRBJ2-7|-
CASNSGGFRYEQYF
TGTGCCAGCAACTCAGGGGGCTTTAGGTACGAGCAGTACTTC
>TRBV3-1|TRBD1|TRBJ2-7|-
CASSLTLGQGNYEQYF
TGTGCCAGCAGCCTGACCCTGGGACAGGGTAACTACGAGCAGTACTTC
>TRBV29-1|-|TRBJ2-3|few
CSVEAHGHTDTQYF
TGCAGCGTTGAAGCGCATGGGCACACAGATACGCAGTATTTT
>TRBV4-3|TRBD2|TRBJ2-5|few
CASSQNGGGETQYF
TGCGCCAGCAGCCAAAACGGGGGGGGAGAGACCCAGTACTTC
>TRBV6-6|-|TRBJ2-3|-
CASSALFLGSTDTQYF
TGTGCCAGCAGTGCCCTCTTTTTGGGCAGCACAGATACGCAGTATTTT
>TRBV4-2|TRBD1|TRBJ1-2|few
CASSQAGTGAYGYTF
TGTGCCAGCAGCCAAGCCGGGACAGGGGCCTATGGCTACACCTTC
>TRBV7-9|-|TRBJ2-1|-
CASSLGASQRANEQFF
TGTGCCAGCAGCTTAGGGGCTAGCCAACGGGCCAATGAGCAGTTCTTC
>TRBV7-9|-|TRBJ2-5|-
CASTQPGLFSYNEQYF
TGTGCCAGCACCCAACCCGGACTATTCTCCTACAATGAGCAGTACTTC
>TRBV7-2|-|TRBJ2-3|once
CASSLPETAPFTDTQYF
TGTGCCAGCAGCTTACCTGAGACAGCTCCTTTCACAGATACGCAGTATTTT
>TRBV4-3|-|TRBJ2-3|few
CASSQEAAADTQYF
TGCGCCAGCAGCCAAGAAGCGGCCGCCGATACGCAGTATTTT
>TRBV2|TRBD1|TRBJ2-7|few
CASRDGTGAHEQYF
TGTGCCAGCAGGGATGGGACAGGGGCGCACGAGCAGTACTTC
>TRBV6-2/TRBV6-3|-|TRBJ1-2|few
CASTQYSEYGYTF
TGTGCCAGCACCCAATATTCGGAGTATGGCTACACCTTC
>TRBV7-2|TRBD2|TRBJ2-1|-
CASSINSGRARDEQFF
TGTGCCAGCAGCATAAATAGCGGGAGGGCGAGGGATGAGCAGTTCTTC
>TRBV6-2/TRBV6-3|-|TRBJ2-5|-
CATRERAPKETQYF
TGTGCCACCAGAGAGCGGGCTCCGAAAGAGACCCAGTACTTC
>TRBV30|-|TRBJ2-5|-
CAWRPRAQETQYF
TGTGCCTGGAGGCCACGGGCCCAAGAGACCCAGTACTTC
>TRBV7-3|-|TRBJ2-1|-
CASSFGPSGSYNEQFF
TGTGCCAGCAGCTTTGGGCCGTCTGGCTCCTACAATGAGCAGTTCTTC
>TRBV29-1|-|TRBJ2-1|-
CSVVLWQGFDNEQFF
TGCAGCGTTGTTCTCTGGCAGGGGTTTGACAATGAGCAGTTCTTC
>TRBV7-2|TRBD2|TRBJ2-7|-
CASTLTSTTYEQYF
TGTGCCAGCACCCTGACTAGCACAACCTACGAGCAGTACTTC
>TRBV7-2|-|TRBJ2-1|-
CASSSRVGDTYNEQFF
TGTGCCAGCAGCTCGCGGGTCGGGGATACCTACAATGAGCAGTTCTTC
>TRBV12-3/TRBV12-4|-|TRBJ1-4|few
CASSVDWTLEKLFF
TGTGCCAGCAGCGTTGACTGGACGCTCGAAAAACTGTTTTTT